These 22 T cell receptor beta chains were all obtained from the same sample, sequenced in a study of graft-versus-host responses after intestinal transplantation. The antigens these receptors bind are not known. The data were produced by immunoSEQ multiplex PCR, yet TCRdb's version contains in-frame clones alone and is incomplete. This table holds tens of thousands of clones, about 93% found once. This specimen was unstimulated CD8+ T cells sorted from spleen or lymph node cells, taken before intestinal transplant. These receptors came from a human donor who received an intestinal transplant.

The gene calls are TRBV11-3 and TRBJ2-7; 11 nucleotides agree with TRBD2. Trimming cost V 5 bases and J 5 bases; bases outside gene matches: 8. The CDR3 is 15 residues long. Germline V gene lookup returns CDR1 SGHNT and CDR2 YENEEA. The CDR3 protein is CASSTPLAGVDEQYF. CDR3 in DNA: TGTGCCAGCAGCACCCCACTAGCGGGGGTTGACGAGCAGTACTTC.

The chain uses TRBV7-9 and TRBJ1-4; D not resolved. V lost 2 bases to trimming and J lost 6 bases, with 7 bases between them. Germline V gives CDR1 SEHNR, CDR2 FQNEAQ (reference sequence). The CDR3 extends over 13 amino acids. Here the CDR3 reads CASSLLGHEKLFF. The DNA for the CDR3 is TGTGCCAGCAGCTTATTGGGCCATGAAAAACTGTTTTTT.

This clone was seen once. The chain couples TRBV5-1 to TRBJ1-2; possibly TRBD1 for D (6 bases). This CDR3 is built from 16 residues. CDR1 is SGHRS, CDR2 YFSETQ, per germline. The germline V and J ends were trimmed by 3 bases and 4 bases, with 19 bases remaining between them. CDR3 loop: CASSSGQWGTIYGYTF. Here the CDR3 DNA reads TGCGCCAGCAGCTCTGGACAGTGGGGCACCATCTATGGCTACACCTTC.

The CDR3 bases are TGCGCCAGCAGCCTGGGACAGGGAAGCTACGAGCAGTACTTC. As protein: CASSLGQGSYEQYF. The gene calls are TRBV4-3 and TRBJ2-7; TRBD1 agrees at 9 bases. V shed 4 bases and J 3 bases; nucleotides not matched to a gene: 4. Germline V CDR1 and CDR2: LGHNA, YSLEER. The CDR3 sequence is 14 residues long.

The CDR3 region is CASSKGGIFQGVSNYGYTF. CDR3 DNA: TGTGCCAGCAGCAAAGGGGGTATATTCCAGGGTGTTTCTAACTATGGCTACACCTTC. The chain carries TRBV21-1 and TRBJ1-2; the D call in the table, TRBD1, was not verified against the DNA. TRBV21-1 represents a pseudogene. This CDR3 has 19 residues.

The chain has TRBV4-3 and TRBJ2-7; TRBD1 might be the D (5 bases). This CDR3 is built from 14 residues. The V gene lost 4 bases and the J gene lost 3 bases, with 13 bases spanning the gap. In germline, CDR1 is LGHNA, CDR2 YSLEER. The CDR3 spells CASSPGQGDYEQYF. The CDR3, as DNA: TGCGCCAGCAGCCCGGGCCAAGGGGACTACGAGCAGTACTTC.

The rearrangement uses TRBV11-3 and TRBJ1-2; a possible D gene is TRBD1 (6 bases). V lost 5 bases and J 4 bases, leaving 17 bases between the germline ends. The germline gives CDR1 SGHNT, CDR2 YENEEA. The CDR3 runs 15 residues. CDR3: CASSPRAWGPYGYTF. Here the CDR3 DNA reads TGTGCCAGCAGCCCTAGGGCATGGGGGCCCTATGGCTACACCTTC.

The chain combines TRBV7-9 with TRBJ2-2, with 12 bases identical to TRBD2. Germline CDR1 reads SEHNR; CDR2 reads FQNEAQ (reference sequence). This CDR3 has 19 residues. J lost 6 bases, V lost 3 bases, and 14 bases had no gene match. This CDR3 reads CASSFGVASGGAYAGELFF. CDR3 DNA sequence: TGTGCCAGCAGCTTCGGGGTGGCTAGCGGGGGGGCCTACGCCGGGGAGCTGTTTTTT.

The chain is built from TRBV4-3 and TRBJ2-1, with TRBD2 identical over 10 bases. There are 19 residues in the CDR3. Losses at the gene ends were 0 bases for V and 9 bases for J; bases not matched to a gene: 17. Germline CDR1 is LGHNA and CDR2 is YSLEER. The CDR3 DNA reads as TGCGCCAGCAGCCAAGAAGGGGGAATAGCGGGGGGACGTCTGAGTGAGCAGTTCTTC. Translation: CASSQEGGIAGGRLSEQFF.

The V call is TRBV27, the J call TRBJ2-7; TRBD1 agrees at 9 bases. Germline values: CDR1 MNHEY, CDR2 SMNVEV (reference sequence). The CDR3 sequence is 14 residues long. The J segment lost 4 bases and the V segment lost 3 bases, leaving 4 bases of the junction unmatched. The CDR3 DNA reads as TGTGCCAGCAGTTTGCACGGACAGGGGTACGAGCAGTACTTC. The encoded protein is CASSLHGQGYEQYF.

This chain's CDR3 is CASSPLGQETNTEAFF. In DNA form, the CDR3 reads TGTGCCAGCAGCCCCTTGGGACAGGAAACGAACACTGAAGCTTTCTTT. This chain connects TRBV6-6 to TRBJ1-1; 8 nucleotides match TRBD1. CDR3 length: 16 residues. V shed 6 bases and J 1 base; nucleotides not matched to a gene: 10. Germline CDR1 is MNHNY and CDR2 is SVGAGI (reference sequence).

This chain connects TRBV4-3 to TRBJ2-7; possible D gene TRBD1, 7 bases. Germline loops: CDR1 LGHNA, CDR2 YSLEER. V lost 1 base and J lost 3, with 13 bases in between. The CDR3 is 15 amino acids. CDR3 sequence (DNA): TGCGCCAGCAGCCAAGGGGCAGGGGGGTACTACGAGCAGTACTTC. Its protein product is CASSQGAGGYYEQYF.

V usage is TRBV10-1 and J usage is TRBJ1-6; the D gene is possibly TRBD1 (5 bases). This CDR3 has 14 amino acids. Deletions cut 1 base from V and 9 bases from J, with 10 bases between. Germline CDR1 reads WNHNN; CDR2 reads SYGVQD (reference sequence). The CDR3 DNA follows: TGCGCCAGCAGTGAGTTACAGGTCGGTTCACCCCTCCACTTT. It codes for CASSELQVGSPLHF.

The J gene is TRBJ1-1, the V gene TRBV19, with D perhaps matching TRBD1 (6 bases). The CDR3 runs to 14 residues. Germline V gene lookup returns CDR1 LNHDA and CDR2 SQIVND (reference sequence). The V end was cut by 4 bases, the J end by 3 bases, with 12 bases between. The CDR3 spells CASSTGTPYTEAFF. The CDR3 region has the DNA TGTGCCAGTAGTACCGGGACACCTTACACTGAAGCTTTCTTT. Full variable domain (missing parts from reference TRBV19 and TRBJ1-1): DGGITQSPKYLFRKEGQNVTLSCEQNLNHDAMYWYRQDPGQGLRLIYYSQIVNDFQKGDIAEGYSVSREKKESFPLTVTSAQKNPTAFYLCASSTGTPYTEAFFGQGTRLTVV.

This rearrangement joins TRBV19 to TRBJ1-6; D is uncertain. Trimming took 2 bases from V and 4 from J, leaving 6 bases between them. The germline V gene encodes CDR1 LNHDA and CDR2 SQIVND (reference sequence). CDR3 length: 14 residues. CDR3 DNA sequence: TGTGCCAGTAGTATATCGGGGTATAATTCACCCCTCCACTTT. The encoded protein is CASSISGYNSPLHF.

The V call is TRBV13, the J call TRBJ2-7; D call uncertain. V shed 5 bases and J shed 2 bases, with 13 bases lying between them. Germline CDR1 is PRHDT and CDR2 is FYEKMQ (reference sequence). The CDR3 runs to 14 residues. CDR3 bases: TGTGCCAGCAGCCGATGGTCCCGAGCCTACGAGCAGTACTTC. Translation: CASSRWSRAYEQYF.

This chain connects TRBV4-3 to TRBJ1-1, with TRBD1 matching over 8 bases. The CDR3 has 15 amino acids. V shed 0 bases and J 4 bases; nucleotides not matched to a gene: 4. Germline V lookup: CDR1 LGHNA, CDR2 YSLEER. The CDR3 DNA reads as TGCGCCAGCAGCCAAGATCCAGGGGGCGTCACTGAAGCTTTCTTT. It yields the protein CASSQDPGGVTEAFF.

J is TRBJ1-2 and V is TRBV21-1; the table names TRBD1, a call not compared with the DNA. TRBV21-1 is an annotated pseudogene. The length of the CDR3 is 15 residues. The CDR3 is CASSPQDRGVYGYTF. CDR3 sequence (DNA): TGTGCCAGCAGCCCACAGGACAGGGGGGTCTATGGCTACACCTTC.

This rearrangement joins TRBV27 to TRBJ2-1, with 9 bases that match TRBD2. The CDR3 has 16 amino acids. Looked up from germline, CDR1 is MNHEY and CDR2 is SMNVEV (reference sequence). V gave up 6 bases and J gave up 0 bases; unmatched junction bases: 6. DNA for the CDR3: TGTGCCAGCAGACTTAGCGGGGGCGGCTCCTACAATGAGCAGTTCTTC. Protein: CASRLSGGGSYNEQFF.

This chain uses TRBV6-5 with TRBJ1-2; 8 bases agree with TRBD1. CDR3 length equals 15 residues. CDR1 MNHEY and CDR2 SVGAGI come from the germline V gene. V shed 0 bases, J shed 2 bases, and the junction held 2 bases outside the gene matches. CDR3 loop: CASSYSAGGNYGYTF. CDR3 sequence (DNA): TGTGCCAGCAGTTACTCGGCAGGGGGCAACTATGGCTACACCTTC.

Details on this clone: At one of its ends the junction is not consistent with the germline gene, which may arise from a read error. The chain couples TRBV13 to TRBJ2-3; 8 nucleotides agree with TRBD2. The CDR3 extends over 16 amino acids. CDR1 and CDR2 (germline): PRHDT, FYEKMQ (reference sequence). CDR3 nucleotide sequence: TGTGCCAGCAGCGTAGGACTAGCCGACCGCACAGATACGCAGTATTTT. Its translation is CASSVGLADRTDTQYF. The variable domain in full, completed from reference TRBV13 and TRBJ2-3, reads AAGVIQSPRHLIKEKRETATLKCYPIPRHDTVYWYQQGPGQDPQFLISFYEKMQSDKGSIPDRFSAQQFSDYHSELNMSSLELGDSALYFCASSVGLADRTDTQYFGPGTRLTVL.

The genes are TRBV27 and TRBJ2-5; 9 nucleotides match TRBD1. The CDR3 has 17 amino acids. Losses at the gene ends were 5 bases for V and 1 base for J; bases not matched to a gene: 11. The germline CDR1 and CDR2 sequences are MNHEY and SMNVEV (reference sequence). CDR3 loop: CASSPGTGYGVQETQYF. In DNA, the CDR3 is TGTGCCAGCAGTCCGGGGACAGGGTATGGGGTCCAAGAGACCCAGTACTTC.